The 18 T cell receptor beta chains below were found in one sample sequenced in a study of CD8 T cells in Susac syndrome. Random-hexamer reverse transcription was applied to about 0.5 to 1 ug RNA. TCRdb fed the immunoSEQ multiplex PCR reads into MiXCR, producing one record per CDR3 protein. The sample has fewer than 250,000 distinct CDR3 sequences; about 93% are singletons. Sequences were obtained from CD8+ T cells from PBMCs. These receptors were taken from a human donor with multiple sclerosis.

The rearrangement links TRBV29-1 to TRBJ1-1; the D is unclear. The ends were cut back, 6 bases at V and 3 bases at J, with 11 bases in the middle. CDR1 and CDR2 (germline): SQVTM, ANQGSEA. CDR3 length: 12 residues. The CDR3 region is CSVVGRDTEAFF. CDR3 coding DNA: TGCAGCGTGGTTGGACGGGACACTGAAGCTTTCTTT.

This chain links TRBV20-1 with TRBJ2-1; 10 positions match TRBD2. V lost 4 bases to trimming and J lost 0 bases; unmatched junction nucleotides: 6. The CDR3 sequence is 16 residues long. Per germline, CDR1 DFQATT and CDR2 SNEGSKA (reference sequence). The CDR3: CSATSSGGSSYNEQFF. DNA for the CDR3: TGCAGTGCTACATCTAGCGGGGGTAGCTCCTACAATGAGCAGTTCTTC.

The CDR3 sequence is CASNGIGWGRETEAFF. For the CDR3, the DNA is TGTGCCAGCAACGGTATAGGCTGGGGGCGGGAAACTGAAGCTTTCTTT. J is TRBJ1-1 and V is TRBV27, with a weak D call TRBD1 (6 bases). CDR3 size: 16 residues. Germline values: CDR1 MNHEY, CDR2 SMNVEV (reference sequence). Deletions cut 7 bases from V and 5 bases from J, with 23 bases between.

CDR3: CAISLNSGNYGYTF. The CDR3 DNA reads TGTGCCATCAGTTTAAACAGTGGAAACTATGGCTACACCTTC. The V call is TRBV10-3, the J call TRBJ1-2, with D unclear. Trimming removed 5 bases at V and 2 bases at J, with 12 bases between. CDR1 ENHRY and CDR2 SYGVKD come from the germline V gene. The length of the CDR3 is 14 residues.

The chain recombines TRBV5-1 with TRBJ2-1; D not resolved. Deletions cut 0 bases from V and 0 bases from J, with 13 bases between. The length of the CDR3 is 17 residues. CDR1 and CDR2 (germline): SGHRS, YFSETQ. DNA for the CDR3: TGCGCCAGCAGCTTGGAGGGTACAGTCGGCTCCTACAATGAGCAGTTCTTC. Its translation is CASSLEGTVGSYNEQFF.

The V and J genes are TRBV29-1 and TRBJ1-1; D remains unclear. Trimming removed 2 bases from V and 1 base from J, with 5 bases in between. The length of the CDR3 is 12 residues. Germline V gene data show CDR1 as SQVTM and CDR2 as ANQGSEA. CDR3: CSVEWENTEAFF. The CDR3 DNA reads as TGCAGCGTTGAATGGGAGAACACTGAAGCTTTCTTT.

V usage is TRBV20-1 and J usage is TRBJ2-7, with 7 bases matching TRBD1. The CDR3 has 14 residues. The junction had 6 bases not matched to a gene; V was cut back by 4 bases and J by 0 bases. The germline CDR1 and CDR2 sequences are DFQATT and SNEGSKA (reference sequence). In DNA form, the CDR3 reads TGCAGTGCTACCCAGGACAGGAGCTCCTACGAGCAGTACTTC. Protein: CSATQDRSSYEQYF.

J is TRBJ1-1 and V is TRBV12-5, with D unresolved. V was cut by 1 base and J by 5 bases, with 8 bases left in between. Germline loops: CDR1 LGHNT, CDR2 FRNRAP. The CDR3 is 13 residues long. CDR3 DNA sequence: TGTGCTAGTGGTTTGGCCATTGGGACTGAAGCTTTCTTT. Translation gives CASGLAIGTEAFF.

The chain employs TRBV2 and TRBJ2-2, with D uncertain. The germline gives CDR1 SNHLY, CDR2 FYNNEI. The V end was cut by 3 bases, the J end by 0 bases, with 8 bases between. The length of the CDR3 is 15 residues. The DNA for the CDR3 is TGTGCCAGCAGTGACCCCGGCACGAACACCGGGGAGCTGTTTTTT. Protein: CASSDPGTNTGELFF.

The chain recombines TRBV27 with TRBJ2-1; the D gene is possibly TRBD2 (6 bases). V was shortened by 5 bases and J by 3 bases, with 17 bases between the two germline ends. This CDR3 comprises 16 residues. Germline V gene data show CDR1 as MNHEY and CDR2 as SMNVEV (reference sequence). The CDR3 sequence: CASSPSTAGGYNEQFF. As DNA, the CDR3 is TGTGCCAGCAGTCCCTCAACAGCGGGCGGCTACAATGAGCAGTTCTTC.

The chain joins TRBV5-1 to TRBJ1-1, with D possibly matching TRBD1 (5 bases). The CDR3 contains 17 residues. V lost 0 bases to trimming and J lost 0 bases, with 15 bases between them. Germline V gene sequence: CDR1 SGHRS, CDR2 YFSETQ. In DNA form, the CDR3 reads TGCGCCAGCAGCTTGGGGTGGGCAGGGACCTTGAACACTGAAGCTTTCTTT. As protein: CASSLGWAGTLNTEAFF.

Here the CDR3 DNA reads TGTGCCAGCAGCTCAGACAGGGTTAGCTCCTACGAGCAGTACTTC. It translates to CASSSDRVSSYEQYF. The V and J genes are TRBV5-4 and TRBJ2-7; 7 bases fit TRBD1. There are 15 residues in the CDR3. The V segment lost 3 bases and the J segment 0 bases; nucleotides outside the gene matches: 6. CDR1 is SGHNT, CDR2 YYREEE, per germline (reference sequence).

The chain couples TRBV5-1 to TRBJ2-2, with D unclear. V was pared by 4 bases and J by 2 bases, with 6 bases between. Germline CDR1 is SGHRS and CDR2 is YFSETQ. This CDR3 comprises 13 residues. CDR3 sequence: CASSNPNTGELFF. In nucleotides, the CDR3 is TGCGCCAGCAGCAATCCTAACACCGGGGAGCTGTTTTTT.

The V call is TRBV6-5, the J call TRBJ2-1; TRBD2 aligns across 14 bases. J gave up 10 bases and V 7 bases, and 9 bases lay outside the gene matches. The CDR3 is made up of 15 amino acids. The germline gives CDR1 MNHEY, CDR2 SVGAGI. In DNA form, the CDR3 reads TGTGCCAGCATTCCGACTAGCGGGGGGGCGGGGGAGCAGTTCTTC. This encodes CASIPTSGGAGEQFF.

This clonotype appeared a single time. The chain uses TRBV7-8 and TRBJ1-5; D unclear. V lost 0 bases, J lost 1 base, and 10 bases lay in between. Germline loops: CDR1 SGHVS, CDR2 FQNEAQ. The length of the CDR3 is 16 residues. The CDR3 spells CASSLAYAGSNQPQHF. CDR3 nucleotides: TGTGCCAGCAGCTTAGCGTACGCAGGCAGCAATCAGCCCCAGCATTTT.

The chain recombines TRBV13 with TRBJ1-1; tentatively, D is TRBD1 (5 bases). Germline V gene lookup returns CDR1 PRHDT and CDR2 FYEKMQ (reference sequence). Trimming took 5 bases from V and 5 from J, leaving 12 bases between them. The CDR3 spans 13 residues. This CDR3 is CASSPRGGTEAFF. The CDR3 bases are TGTGCCAGCAGCCCACGGGGCGGGACTGAAGCTTTCTTT.

The CDR3 protein is CASSLEARSTEAFF. CDR3 DNA: TGTGCCAGCAGCTTAGAGGCCCGGTCTACTGAAGCTTTCTTT. V usage is TRBV7-6 and J usage is TRBJ1-1; D remains ambiguous. Per germline, CDR1 SGHVS and CDR2 FNYEAQ. Between the trimmed V and J ends, which lost 1 base and 5 bases, there was a span of 11 bases. The CDR3 is 14 residues long.

This sequence joins TRBV9 and TRBJ2-1; D is possibly TRBD1 or TRBD2 (5 bases each). Trimming pared 5 bases from V and 3 bases from J, leaving 21 bases between. CDR3 size: 17 residues. The germline gives CDR1 SGDLS, CDR2 YYNGEE. As DNA, the CDR3 is TGTGCCAGCAGTCACTCTTCGGGACCCCTCAGCTACAATGAGCAGTTCTTC. Its protein is CASSHSSGPLSYNEQFF.